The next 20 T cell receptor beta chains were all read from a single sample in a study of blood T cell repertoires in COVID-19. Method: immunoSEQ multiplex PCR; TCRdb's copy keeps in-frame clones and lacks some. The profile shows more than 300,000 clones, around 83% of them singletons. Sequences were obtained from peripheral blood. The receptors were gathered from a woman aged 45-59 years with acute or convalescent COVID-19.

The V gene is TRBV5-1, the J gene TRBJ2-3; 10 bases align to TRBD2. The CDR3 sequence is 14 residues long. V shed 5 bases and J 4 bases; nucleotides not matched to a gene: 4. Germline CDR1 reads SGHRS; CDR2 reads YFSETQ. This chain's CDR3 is CASRPSGGADTQYF. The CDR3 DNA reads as TGCGCCAGCAGACCCAGCGGGGGGGCAGATACGCAGTATTTT.

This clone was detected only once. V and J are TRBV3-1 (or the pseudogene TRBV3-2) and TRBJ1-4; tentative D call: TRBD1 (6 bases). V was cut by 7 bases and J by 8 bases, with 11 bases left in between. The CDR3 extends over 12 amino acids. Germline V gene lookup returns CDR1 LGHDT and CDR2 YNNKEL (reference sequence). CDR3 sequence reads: CASKTGREKLFF. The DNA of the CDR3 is TGTGCCAGCAAGACAGGACGCGAAAAACTGTTTTTT.

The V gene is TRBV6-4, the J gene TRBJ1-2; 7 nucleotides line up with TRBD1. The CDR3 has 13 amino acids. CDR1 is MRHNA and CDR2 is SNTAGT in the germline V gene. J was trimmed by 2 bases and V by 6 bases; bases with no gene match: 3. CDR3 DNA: TGTGCCAGCAGCGCGACAGGGAACTATGGCTACACCTTC. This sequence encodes CASSATGNYGYTF.

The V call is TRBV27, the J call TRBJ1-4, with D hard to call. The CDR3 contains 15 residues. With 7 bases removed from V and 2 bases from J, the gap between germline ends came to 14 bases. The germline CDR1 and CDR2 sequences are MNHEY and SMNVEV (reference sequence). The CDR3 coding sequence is TGTGCCAGCAATACCCAGCGATTGACTAATGAAAAACTGTTTTTT. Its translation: CASNTQRLTNEKLFF.

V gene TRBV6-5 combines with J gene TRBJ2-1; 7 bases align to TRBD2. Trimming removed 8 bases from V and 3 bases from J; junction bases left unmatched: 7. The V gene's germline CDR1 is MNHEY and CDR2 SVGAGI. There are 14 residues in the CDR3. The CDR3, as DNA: TGTGCCAGCGGTAGGACTAGACTCTACAATGAGCAGTTCTTC. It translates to CASGRTRLYNEQFF.

In DNA, the CDR3 is TGTGCCACCAGTGATTTGTGGGGGGGTGAAGCTTTCTTT. It specifies CATSDLWGGEAFF. The chain couples TRBV24-1 to TRBJ1-1; TRBD1 is a possible D gene (5 bases). In germline, CDR1 is KGHDR, CDR2 SFDVKD. The CDR3 has 13 amino acids. Trimming stripped 0 bases from V and 7 bases from J, with 8 bases between.

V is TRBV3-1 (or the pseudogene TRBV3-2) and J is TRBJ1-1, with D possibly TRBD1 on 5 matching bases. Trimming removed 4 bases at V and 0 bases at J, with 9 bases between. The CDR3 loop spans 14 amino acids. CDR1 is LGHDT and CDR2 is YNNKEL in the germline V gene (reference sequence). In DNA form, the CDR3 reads TGTGCCAGCAGCCCGGGACTTCTGAACACTGAAGCTTTCTTT. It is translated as CASSPGLLNTEAFF.

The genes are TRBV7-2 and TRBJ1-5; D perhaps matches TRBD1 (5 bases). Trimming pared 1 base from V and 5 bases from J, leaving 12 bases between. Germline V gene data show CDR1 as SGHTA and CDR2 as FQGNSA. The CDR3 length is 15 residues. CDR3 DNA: TGTGCCAGCAGCTTAGACGTCGGGGGATATCAGCCCCAGCATTTT. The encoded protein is CASSLDVGGYQPQHF.

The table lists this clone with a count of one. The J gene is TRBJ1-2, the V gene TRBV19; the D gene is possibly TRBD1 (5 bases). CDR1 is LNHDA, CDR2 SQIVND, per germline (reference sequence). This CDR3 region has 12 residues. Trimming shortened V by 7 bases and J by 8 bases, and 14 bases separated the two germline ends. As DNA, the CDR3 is TGTGCCAGTACCCTGGAAGGGGTCGGCTACACCTTC. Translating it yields CASTLEGVGYTF.

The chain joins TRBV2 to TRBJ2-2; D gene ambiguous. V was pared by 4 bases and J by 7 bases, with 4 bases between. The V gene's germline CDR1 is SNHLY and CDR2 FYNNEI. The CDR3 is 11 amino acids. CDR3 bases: TGTGCCAGCAGTGTCGGCGGGGAGCTGTTTTTT. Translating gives CASSVGGELFF. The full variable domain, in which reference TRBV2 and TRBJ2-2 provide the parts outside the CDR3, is EPEVTQTPSHQVTQMGQEVILRCVPISNHLYFYWYRQILGQKVEFLVSFYNNEISEKSEIFDDQFSVERPDGSNFTLKIRSTKLEDSAMYFCASSVGGELFFGEGSRLTVL.

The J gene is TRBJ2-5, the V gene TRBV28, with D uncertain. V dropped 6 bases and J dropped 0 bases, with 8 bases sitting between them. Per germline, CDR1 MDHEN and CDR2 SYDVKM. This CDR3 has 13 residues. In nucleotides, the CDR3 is TGTGCCAGCAGCCGAGGTAACCAAGAGACCCAGTACTTC. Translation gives CASSRGNQETQYF.

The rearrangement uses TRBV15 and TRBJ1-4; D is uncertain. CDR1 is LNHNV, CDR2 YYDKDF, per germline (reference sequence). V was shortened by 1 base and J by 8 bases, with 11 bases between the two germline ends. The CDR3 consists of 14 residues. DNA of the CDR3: TGTGCCACCAGCAGAGCCGGGTTGAACGAAAAACTGTTTTTT. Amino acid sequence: CATSRAGLNEKLFF. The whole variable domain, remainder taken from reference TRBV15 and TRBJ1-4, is DAMVIQNPRYQVTQFGKPVTLSCSQTLNHNVMYWYQQKSSQAPKLLFHYYDKDFNNEADTPDNFQSRRPNTSFCFLDIRSPGLGDTAMYLCATSRAGLNEKLFFGSGTQLSVL.

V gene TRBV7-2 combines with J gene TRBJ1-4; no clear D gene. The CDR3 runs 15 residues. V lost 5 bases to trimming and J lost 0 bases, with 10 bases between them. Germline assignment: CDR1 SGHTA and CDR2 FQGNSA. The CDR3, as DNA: TGTGCCAGCAGCCGTCGACTCGCAACTAATGAAAAACTGTTTTTT. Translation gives CASSRRLATNEKLFF. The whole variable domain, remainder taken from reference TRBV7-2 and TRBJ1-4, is GAGVSQSPSNKVTEKGKDVELRCDPISGHTALYWYRQSLGQGLEFLIYFQGNSAPDKSGLPSDRFSAERTGGSVSTLTIQRTQQEDSAVYLCASSRRLATNEKLFFGSGTQLSVL.

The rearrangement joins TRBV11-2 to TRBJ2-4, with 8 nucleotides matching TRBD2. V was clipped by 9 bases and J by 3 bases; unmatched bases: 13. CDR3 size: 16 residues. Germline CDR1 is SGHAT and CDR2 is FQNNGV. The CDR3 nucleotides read TGTGCCAGTAACGGGGGGGGCAAGTCTGGCAAAAACATTCAGTACTTC. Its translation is CASNGGGKSGKNIQYF.

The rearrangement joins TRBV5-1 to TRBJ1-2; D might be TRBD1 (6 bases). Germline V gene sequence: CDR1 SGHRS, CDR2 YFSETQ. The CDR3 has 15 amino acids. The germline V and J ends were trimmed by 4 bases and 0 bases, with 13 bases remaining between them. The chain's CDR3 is CASSPGQPANYGYTF. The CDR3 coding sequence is TGCGCCAGCAGCCCCGGACAGCCAGCTAACTATGGCTACACCTTC. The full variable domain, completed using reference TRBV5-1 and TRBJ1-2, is KAGVTQTPRYLIKTRGQQVTLSCSPISGHRSVSWYQQTPGQGLQFLFEYFSETQRNKGNFPGRFSGRQFSNSRSEMNVSTLELGDSALYLCASSPGQPANYGYTFGSGTRLTVV.

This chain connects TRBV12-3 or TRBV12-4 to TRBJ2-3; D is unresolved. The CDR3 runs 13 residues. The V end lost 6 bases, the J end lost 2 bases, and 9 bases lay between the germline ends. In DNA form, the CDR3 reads TGTGCCAGCAGACTGGGCGACACAGATACGCAGTATTTT. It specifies CASRLGDTDTQYF.

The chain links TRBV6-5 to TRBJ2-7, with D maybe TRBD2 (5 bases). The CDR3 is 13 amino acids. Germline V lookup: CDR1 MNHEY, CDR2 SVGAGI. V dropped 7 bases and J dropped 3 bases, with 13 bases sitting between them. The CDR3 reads CASIGRVNYEQYF. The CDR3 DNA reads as TGTGCCAGCATCGGGCGGGTAAACTACGAGCAGTACTTC.

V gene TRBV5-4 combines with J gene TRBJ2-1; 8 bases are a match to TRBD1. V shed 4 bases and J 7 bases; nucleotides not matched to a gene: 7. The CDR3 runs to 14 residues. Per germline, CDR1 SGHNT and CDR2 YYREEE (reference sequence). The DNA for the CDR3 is TGTGCCAGCAGCCCCGACAGGGGCGGGAATGAGCAGTTCTTC. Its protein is CASSPDRGGNEQFF.

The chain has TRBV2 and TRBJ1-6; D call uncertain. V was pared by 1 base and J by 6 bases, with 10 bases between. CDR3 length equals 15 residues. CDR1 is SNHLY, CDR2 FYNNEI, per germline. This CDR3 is CASSEEATANSPLHF. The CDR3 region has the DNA TGTGCCAGCAGTGAAGAAGCGACGGCTAATTCACCCCTCCACTTT.

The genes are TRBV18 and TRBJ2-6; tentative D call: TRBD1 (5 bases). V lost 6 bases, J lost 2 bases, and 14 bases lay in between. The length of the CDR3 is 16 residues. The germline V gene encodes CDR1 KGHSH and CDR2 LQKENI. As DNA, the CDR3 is TGTGCCAGCTCGTCGCAGGGTGGTACTGGGGCCAACGTCCTGACTTTC. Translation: CASSSQGGTGANVLTF.